Listed here is a single T cell receptor beta chain. Its antigen is still unknown. These data come from a study of monozygotic twins with cystic fibrosis. The data were produced by immunoSEQ multiplex PCR, yet TCRdb's version contains in-frame clones alone and is incomplete. Of approximately 36,000 clones listed, about 93% are singletons. Study-wide results and limits: Clonality was generally low (median approximately 0.0095), higher in the most severe patients.

In germline, CDR1 is SNHLY, CDR2 FYNNEI. V trimming: 2 bases; J trimming: 0 bases; junction bases outside the gene matches: 3. This CDR3 is built from 16 residues. Sequenced material: blood. The chain uses TRBV2 and TRBJ1-5, with TRBD1 matching over 8 bases. The TCR was taken from a boy aged 2 to 9 with cystic fibrosis. The CDR3 reads CASSEWGQDSNQPQHF. The CDR3 DNA sequence: TGTGCCAGCAGTGAATGGGGACAGGATAGCAATCAGCCCCAGCATTTT.